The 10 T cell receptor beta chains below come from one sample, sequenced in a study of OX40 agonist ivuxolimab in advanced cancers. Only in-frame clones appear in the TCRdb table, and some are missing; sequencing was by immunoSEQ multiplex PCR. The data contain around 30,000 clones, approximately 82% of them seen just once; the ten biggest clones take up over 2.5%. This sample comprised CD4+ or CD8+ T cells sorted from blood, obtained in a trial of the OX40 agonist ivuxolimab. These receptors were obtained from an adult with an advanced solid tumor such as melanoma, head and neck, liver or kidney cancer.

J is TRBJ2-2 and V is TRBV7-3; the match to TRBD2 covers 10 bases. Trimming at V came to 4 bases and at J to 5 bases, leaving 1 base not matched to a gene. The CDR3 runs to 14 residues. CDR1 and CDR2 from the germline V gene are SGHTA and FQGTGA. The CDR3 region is CASSWTSGTGELFF. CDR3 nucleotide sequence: TGTGCCAGCAGCTGGACTAGCGGAACCGGGGAGCTGTTTTTT.

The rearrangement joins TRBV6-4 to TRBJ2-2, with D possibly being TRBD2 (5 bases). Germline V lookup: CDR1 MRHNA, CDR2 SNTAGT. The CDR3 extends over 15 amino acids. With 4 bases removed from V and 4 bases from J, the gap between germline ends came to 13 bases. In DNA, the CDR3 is TGTGCCAGCAGTGCGGGATCTCATGGCACCGGGGAGCTGTTTTTT. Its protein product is CASSAGSHGTGELFF.

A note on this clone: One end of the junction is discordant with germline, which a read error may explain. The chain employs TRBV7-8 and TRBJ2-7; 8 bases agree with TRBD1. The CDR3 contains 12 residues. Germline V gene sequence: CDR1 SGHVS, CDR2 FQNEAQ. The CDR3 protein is CASSLGTGQMNF. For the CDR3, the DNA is TGTGCCAGCAGCCTGGGGACAGGCCAGATGAACTTC.

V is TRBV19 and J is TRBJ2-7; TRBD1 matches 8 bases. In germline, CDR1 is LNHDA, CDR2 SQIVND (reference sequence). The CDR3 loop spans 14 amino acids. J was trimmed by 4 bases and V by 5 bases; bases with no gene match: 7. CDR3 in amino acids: CASSSDRVLYEQYF. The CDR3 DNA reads TGTGCCAGTAGTTCGGACAGGGTTCTGTACGAGCAGTACTTC.

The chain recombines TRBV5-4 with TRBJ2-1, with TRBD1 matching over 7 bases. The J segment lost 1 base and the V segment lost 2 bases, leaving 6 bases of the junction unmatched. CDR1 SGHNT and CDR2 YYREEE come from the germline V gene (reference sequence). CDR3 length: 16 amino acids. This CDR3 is CASSLKGTVSYNEQFF. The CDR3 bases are TGTGCCAGCAGCTTAAAGGGGACAGTTTCCTACAATGAGCAGTTCTTC.

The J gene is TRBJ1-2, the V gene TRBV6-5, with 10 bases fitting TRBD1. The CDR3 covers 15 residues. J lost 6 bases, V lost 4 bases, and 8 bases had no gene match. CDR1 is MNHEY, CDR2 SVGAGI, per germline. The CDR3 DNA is TGTGCCAGCAGTTGGGGGACAGGGGCAAAAGATGGCTACACCTTC. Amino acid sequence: CASSWGTGAKDGYTF.

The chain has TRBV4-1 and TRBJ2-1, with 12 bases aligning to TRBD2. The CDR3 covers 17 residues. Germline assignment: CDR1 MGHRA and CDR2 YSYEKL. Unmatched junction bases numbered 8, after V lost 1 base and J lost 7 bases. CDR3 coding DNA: TGCGCCAGCAGCCAAGGGACTAGCGGGATTTCTAAGAATGAGCAGTTCTTC. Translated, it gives CASSQGTSGISKNEQFF.

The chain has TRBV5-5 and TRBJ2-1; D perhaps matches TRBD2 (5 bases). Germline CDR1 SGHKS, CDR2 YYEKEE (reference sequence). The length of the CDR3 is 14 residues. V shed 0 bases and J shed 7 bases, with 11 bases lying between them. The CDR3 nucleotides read TGTGCCAGCAGCTTGGTAGGGAGTCTGAATGAGCAGTTCTTC. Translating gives CASSLVGSLNEQFF.

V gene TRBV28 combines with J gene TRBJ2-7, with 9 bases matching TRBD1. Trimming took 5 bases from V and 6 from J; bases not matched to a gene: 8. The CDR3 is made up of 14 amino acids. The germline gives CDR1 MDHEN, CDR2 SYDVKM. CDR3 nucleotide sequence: TGTGCCAGCAGTCCCGGGACAGGGCGTAGCGAGCAGTACTTC. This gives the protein CASSPGTGRSEQYF.

The CDR3 DNA is TGCGCCAGCAGCTTAACGGGCCGCTCTTCCTACGAGCAGTACTTC. Residues: CASSLTGRSSYEQYF. The chain employs TRBV5-1 and TRBJ2-7, with no clear D. Germline values: CDR1 SGHRS, CDR2 YFSETQ. V dropped 2 bases and J dropped 1 base, with 13 bases sitting between them. This CDR3 has 15 residues.